The subject of this entry is one TCR beta chain. The data derive from a study of blood T cell repertoires in COVID-19. Across the whole study: Whether acute or convalescent, the COVID-19 samples came from the United States, Italy and Spain. Sample material is recorded as cDNA or gDNA derived from T cells, B-cell-depleted T cells, or PBMCs.

This CDR3 spans 15 amino acids. The germline gives CDR1 ENHRY, CDR2 SYGVKD. The V and J ends lost 0 bases and 5 bases respectively, with 11 bases between them. In the original processing: Reference gene primer amplification gave estimated nucleated cell counts. Method: immunoSEQ multiplex PCR; TCRdb's copy keeps in-frame clones and lacks some. For V, J and clone size, that table is used; D and trimming come from the DNA. This sample carries around 140,000 clones, around 89% of them seen once, and the ten largest clones take 2.5% to 3.5%. The J gene is TRBJ2-1, the V gene TRBV10-3; D is undetermined. This clonotype was obtained from a man in his 60s with active or convalescent COVID-19. Source material: peripheral blood. The CDR3 here is CAISESGPSDNEQFF. DNA for the CDR3: TGTGCCATCAGTGAGTCTGGTCCTTCGGACAATGAGCAGTTCTTC.